This TCR beta chain was documented in a study of CD8+CD57+ T cells in acquired aplastic anemia. Genomic DNA constituted the template upon which TCR beta VDJ and CDR3 profiling was performed. TCRdb recomputed calls from the reads with MiXCR, one row per CDR3 protein. The top ten clones hold roughly 15% of a sample with over 150,000 distinct CDR3 sequences, less than 65% of them seen once. The TCR originated in a human donor in good health, serving as a control. The sample comprised sorted CD4+, CD8+, or CD8+CD57+ T cells (not recorded which) from PBMCs.

CDR3 region: CATSITLRQGAFF. DNA for the CDR3: TGTGCCACCAGCATAACCCTTCGACAAGGAGCTTTCTTT. The chain joins TRBV15 to TRBJ1-1; the D is unclear. The CDR3 has 13 amino acids. Per germline, CDR1 LNHNV and CDR2 YYDKDF (reference sequence). Trimming cost V 4 bases and J 10 bases, with 16 bases left between them.